Presented here are 27 T cell receptor beta chains from one specimen sequenced in a study of Ad26.COV2.S vaccination and SARS-CoV-2 variants. Stated treatment: roughly 19 received Ad26.COV2.S at low or high dose, single or two shots; roughly five received placebo; per-sample allocation not given. The samples were gathered on day 63 after the first injection of vaccine or placebo. Assay used: immunoSEQ multiplex PCR; TCRdb lists only in-frame clones, some missing. The sample lists hundreds of thousands of clones, around 90% occurring once. The material sequenced was peripheral blood, taken in a trial of Ad26.COV2.S vaccine versus placebo. The receptor source for this set is a person aged 18 to 65 who received the Ad26.COV2.S COVID-19 vaccine or a placebo.

The J gene is TRBJ1-1, the V gene TRBV6-2 or TRBV6-3; possibly TRBD1 for D (6 bases). V lost 2 bases, J lost 0 bases, and 10 bases lay in between. The V gene's germline CDR1 is MNHEY and CDR2 SVGEGT. This CDR3 is 15 amino acids long. CDR3 residues: CASSYHRVMNTEAFF. The CDR3 DNA sequence: TGTGCCAGCAGTTACCACAGGGTGATGAACACTGAAGCTTTCTTT.

The chain couples TRBV9 to TRBJ1-1, with TRBD1 matching 7 bases. V lost 4 bases to trimming and J lost 2 bases; unmatched junction nucleotides: 8. In germline, CDR1 is SGDLS, CDR2 YYNGEE. This CDR3 is built from 15 residues. CDR3 loop: CASSSTGLINTEAFF. The CDR3, as DNA: TGTGCCAGCAGCTCGACAGGGCTCATCAACACTGAAGCTTTCTTT.

The chain links TRBV11-1 to TRBJ2-1, with D possibly being TRBD1 (8 bases). V lost 4 bases and J lost 0, with 13 bases in between. CDR1 is SGHAT, CDR2 FQDESV, per germline (reference sequence). This CDR3 comprises 16 residues. DNA of the CDR3: TGTGCCAGCAGCTCACAGGGGGGGAGCTCCTACAATGAGCAGTTCTTC. Its protein is CASSSQGGSSYNEQFF.

A single count supports this clone. This chain joins TRBV19 and TRBJ2-1; D assignment may be TRBD1 or TRBD2 (5 bases each). This CDR3 region has 20 residues. V shed 3 bases and J shed 0 bases, with 24 bases lying between them. The germline gives CDR1 LNHDA, CDR2 SQIVND (reference sequence). Written as DNA, the CDR3 is TGTGCCAGTAGTATTTGGGGGAGTGGTCCCCCCGGGGACTCCTACAATGAGCAGTTCTTC. Protein: CASSIWGSGPPGDSYNEQFF.

The J gene is TRBJ2-3, the V gene TRBV29-1, with TRBD2 matching 10 bases. V shed 6 bases, J shed 4 bases, and the junction held 13 bases outside the gene matches. Germline lookup yields CDR1 SQVTM and CDR2 ANQGSEA. There are 16 residues in the CDR3. DNA for the CDR3: TGCAGCGTCCCCCCCCCGGCTAGCGGGAGCTCAGATACGCAGTATTTT. Protein sequence: CSVPPPASGSSDTQYF.

The chain has TRBV2 and TRBJ1-3; D possibly corresponds to TRBD1 (5 bases). The CDR3 is made up of 15 amino acids. Germline-derived CDR1 and CDR2 are SNHLY and FYNNEI. Trimming left V 4 bases short and J 0 bases short, with 10 bases between. In DNA form, the CDR3 reads TGTGCCAGCAGTGCAGGGACGGGCTCTGGAAACACCATATATTTT. Residues: CASSAGTGSGNTIYF.

This chain links TRBV9 with TRBJ1-2, with D hard to call. Germline V gene sequence: CDR1 SGDLS, CDR2 YYNGEE. The CDR3 totals 14 residues. The V end was cut by 0 bases, the J end by 2 bases, with 8 bases between. CDR3 sequence: CASSVEGENYGYTF. The CDR3 DNA sequence: TGTGCCAGCAGCGTAGAGGGAGAAAACTATGGCTACACCTTC.

The genes are TRBV2 and TRBJ1-1; D ambiguous. This CDR3 is 15 amino acids long. V was shortened by 0 bases and J by 0 bases, with 8 bases between the two germline ends. The germline V gene encodes CDR1 SNHLY and CDR2 FYNNEI. The CDR3 protein is CASSEAPGVNTEAFF. The CDR3, as DNA: TGTGCCAGCAGTGAAGCGCCAGGCGTGAACACTGAAGCTTTCTTT.

The chain uses TRBV4-3 and TRBJ2-7, with 15 positions matching TRBD2. The V gene end was trimmed by 2 bases and the J gene end by 6 bases; junction bases not matched to a gene: 14. Germline-derived CDR1 and CDR2 are LGHNA and YSLEER. There are 19 residues in the CDR3. CDR3 sequence: CASSQIYLWGLAGGGEQYF. The CDR3 DNA reads as TGCGCCAGCAGCCAAATCTACCTGTGGGGACTAGCGGGGGGAGGCGAGCAGTACTTC.

The chain employs TRBV5-4 and TRBJ2-1, with 10 positions matching TRBD2. Germline loops: CDR1 SGHNT, CDR2 YYREEE (reference sequence). The CDR3 runs 15 residues. The J segment lost 1 base and the V segment lost 4 bases, leaving 2 bases of the junction unmatched. CDR3 bases: TGTGCCAGCAGCCCACTAGCGGGATCCTACAATGAGCAGTTCTTC. Translating it yields CASSPLAGSYNEQFF.

The chain is built from TRBV5-1 and TRBJ2-5; the D gene is possibly TRBD1 (6 bases). The CDR3 consists of 14 residues. CDR1 is SGHRS, CDR2 YFSETQ, per germline. V shed 4 bases and J shed 4 bases, with 14 bases lying between them. The CDR3 bases are TGCGCCAGCAGCCTTTCCCAAGGGGGAGAGACCCAGTACTTC. Its protein product is CASSLSQGGETQYF.

V and J are TRBV30 and TRBJ1-2; no clear D. Germline-derived CDR1 and CDR2 are GTSNPN and SVGIG (reference sequence). Between the trimmed V and J ends, which lost 3 bases and 8 bases, there was a span of 16 bases. This CDR3 spans 13 amino acids. CDR3 residues: CAWSVHPSGGYTF. CDR3 nucleotide sequence: TGTGCCTGGAGCGTCCATCCATCGGGGGGCTACACCTTC.

The CDR3 sequence is CASSPGQGIGYTF. The CDR3 DNA sequence: TGTGCCAGCAGTCCCGGACAGGGCATTGGCTACACCTTC. This chain links TRBV11-2 with TRBJ1-2, with 8 bases that match TRBD1. This CDR3 has 13 amino acids. Germline V lookup: CDR1 SGHAT, CDR2 FQNNGV. V trimming: 6 bases; J trimming: 7 bases; junction bases outside the gene matches: 7.

This clone was detected only a few times. The chain recombines TRBV24-1 with TRBJ2-3; D remains unclear. Germline V gene lookup returns CDR1 KGHDR and CDR2 SFDVKD. V gave up 0 bases and J gave up 5 bases, with 5 bases separating them. The CDR3 is 13 residues long. The CDR3 reads CATSDLAKDTQYF. The CDR3 coding sequence is TGTGCCACCAGTGATTTGGCGAAAGATACGCAGTATTTT.

CDR3 loop: CASSQSSPGNSNQPQHF. For the CDR3, the DNA is TGCGCCAGCAGTCAATCTTCTCCGGGGAATAGCAATCAGCCCCAGCATTTT. The chain has TRBV23-1 and TRBJ1-5; D unresolved. TRBV23-1 is known as an ORF, though its function is uncertain. The CDR3 sequence is 17 residues long. Trimming shortened V by 0 bases and J by 0 bases, and 12 bases separated the two germline ends.

The chain combines TRBV24-1 with TRBJ1-6; D ambiguous. Trimming cost V 7 bases and J 9 bases, with 12 bases left between them. CDR1 is KGHDR and CDR2 is SFDVKD in the germline V gene. The CDR3 extends over 13 amino acids. DNA for the CDR3: TGTGCCACCAGCAGTGGTCCAAGTTCACCCCTCCACTTT. Translated, it gives CATSSGPSSPLHF.

V usage is TRBV6-6 and J usage is TRBJ2-7, with 8 bases matching TRBD1. The CDR3 is 12 residues long. Trimming at V came to 5 bases and at J to 3 bases, leaving 0 bases not matched to a gene. CDR1 is MNHNY, CDR2 SVGAGI, per germline (reference sequence). The DNA for the CDR3 is TGTGCCAGCAGTGACAGGGGCTACGAGCAGTACTTC. Its protein product is CASSDRGYEQYF.

V and J are TRBV27 and TRBJ2-7, with TRBD2 identical over 7 bases. J gave up 2 bases and V 0 bases, and 10 bases lay outside the gene matches. Germline CDR1 and CDR2: MNHEY and SMNVEV (reference sequence). CDR3 length: 17 amino acids. For the CDR3, the DNA is TGTGCCAGCAGTTTATCTTGGGTAAGCGGGATGGCCTACGAGCAGTACTTC. This gives the protein CASSLSWVSGMAYEQYF.

The chain links TRBV19 to TRBJ2-5, with TRBD1 as a possible D gene (5 bases). The CDR3 runs 13 residues. Germline CDR1 and CDR2: LNHDA and SQIVND (reference sequence). Trimming removed 4 bases at V and 2 bases at J, with 8 bases between. For the CDR3, the DNA is TGTGCCAGTAGTACTCGACAGCAAGAGACCCAGTACTTC. Protein sequence: CASSTRQQETQYF.

This clone was observed many times. The chain uses TRBV3-1 (or the pseudogene TRBV3-2) and TRBJ2-2, with 7 bases lining up with TRBD1. The length of the CDR3 is 16 residues. In germline, CDR1 is LGHDT, CDR2 YNNKEL (reference sequence). The V segment lost 4 bases and the J segment 0 bases; nucleotides outside the gene matches: 5. The CDR3 here is CASSLAGTANTGELFF. The DNA for the CDR3 is TGTGCCAGCAGCCTAGCCGGGACAGCGAACACCGGGGAGCTGTTTTTT.

This clone is a singleton in its sample. The chain couples TRBV11-2 to TRBJ2-5, with 13 bases matching TRBD2. Unmatched junction bases numbered 1, after V lost 3 bases and J lost 3 bases. Germline V CDR1 and CDR2: SGHAT, FQNNGV. This CDR3 contains 15 residues. The DNA for the CDR3 is TGTGCCAGCAGCTTCGGACTAGCGGGAGAAGAGACCCAGTACTTC. Its protein product is CASSFGLAGEETQYF.

The CDR3 is CASSLIPAEPQHF. Written as DNA, the CDR3 is TGTGCCAGCAGCTTAATCCCGGCGGAGCCCCAGCATTTT. J is TRBJ1-5 and V is TRBV7-3, with D unresolved. V was cut by 1 base and J by 8 bases, with 9 bases left in between. The germline V gene has CDR1 SGHTA and CDR2 FQGTGA. The length of the CDR3 is 13 residues.

The chain carries TRBV3-1 (or the pseudogene TRBV3-2) and TRBJ1-4; 7 bases are shared with TRBD1. CDR3 length equals 15 residues. V shed 0 bases, J shed 13 bases, and the junction held 11 bases outside the gene matches. Looked up from germline, CDR1 is LGHDT and CDR2 is YNNKEL (reference sequence). CDR3 sequence reads: CASSQDNGQDKLLFF. As DNA, the CDR3 is TGTGCCAGCAGCCAAGATAATGGACAGGATAAACTACTGTTTTTT.

The chain links TRBV6-5 to TRBJ1-3; 10 bases are a match to TRBD1. The CDR3 is 15 amino acids. Germline V gene lookup returns CDR1 MNHEY and CDR2 SVGAGI. The trim removed 8 bases at V and 2 bases at J, leaving 6 bases unmatched. DNA of the CDR3: TGTGCCAGCGGGACTGGGACAGGGGCTGGAAACACCATATATTTT. Its protein product is CASGTGTGAGNTIYF.

V gene TRBV6-2 or TRBV6-3 combines with J gene TRBJ2-7; D call uncertain. This CDR3 has 12 amino acids. V lost 6 bases to trimming and J lost 4 bases, with 10 bases between them. Germline loops: CDR1 MNHEY, CDR2 SVGEGT. The CDR3 loop reads CASSDTRYEQYF. In DNA form, the CDR3 reads TGTGCCAGCAGCGACACACGATACGAGCAGTACTTC.

The chain recombines TRBV24-1 with TRBJ1-2; TRBD1 matches at 10 bases. Trimming removed 2 bases from V and 5 bases from J; junction bases left unmatched: 7. CDR3 length: 16 residues. The germline V gene encodes CDR1 KGHDR and CDR2 SFDVKD. CDR3 amino acids: CATSDSGQGSWYGYTF. CDR3 DNA: TGTGCCACCAGTGATTCGGGACAGGGGTCATGGTATGGCTACACCTTC.

This chain links TRBV6-4 with TRBJ1-4; D call uncertain. V was clipped by 3 bases and J by 4 bases, with 9 bases between them. Germline lookup yields CDR1 MRHNA and CDR2 SNTAGT. CDR3 size: 14 residues. CDR3 in DNA: TGTGCCAGCAGTGAAGCGCAAGATAATGAAAAACTGTTTTTT. Its protein is CASSEAQDNEKLFF.